The 27 T cell receptor beta chains presented below share a single source sample, sequenced in a study of cytomegalovirus exposure and HLA in healthy donors. PCR involved 60 Vbeta and 13 Jbeta primers. Produced via immunoSEQ multiplex PCR; TCRdb's table is partial and in-frame only. The sample yields roughly 150,000 clones, 70% to 80% seen once. Material for sequencing was PBMCs. Every receptor here comes from a woman in her sixties in good health and CMV-seropositive.

This chain connects TRBV9 to TRBJ2-3, with a weak D call TRBD2 (5 bases). V shed 4 bases and J shed 4 bases, with 10 bases lying between them. The length of the CDR3 is 13 residues. Germline CDR1 SGDLS, CDR2 YYNGEE. CDR3 nucleotides: TGTGCCAGCAGCCCCGGGGATTCAGATACGCAGTATTTT. As protein: CASSPGDSDTQYF.

This chain connects TRBV4-1 to TRBJ2-1; a possible D gene is TRBD2 (6 bases). CDR3 size: 11 residues. The V end was cut by 3 bases, the J end by 12 bases, with 9 bases between. Germline loops: CDR1 MGHRA, CDR2 YSYEKL. CDR3 in amino acids: CASSQGGRQFF. Written as DNA, the CDR3 is TGCGCCAGCAGCCAGGGAGGAAGGCAGTTCTTC.

CDR3 loop: CASSDGSRQWEQFF. DNA for the CDR3: TGCGCCAGCAGTGACGGGAGCCGTCAATGGGAGCAGTTCTTC. The chain joins TRBV10-1 to TRBJ2-1; D perhaps matches TRBD2 (6 bases). V lost 3 bases and J 10 bases, leaving 16 bases between the germline ends. Germline-derived CDR1 and CDR2 are WNHNN and SYGVQD (reference sequence). The CDR3 covers 14 residues.

Comment on this clone: The germline gene is not matched at one end of the junction; a read error may be the cause. The chain combines TRBV7-9 with TRBJ1-3; D is unresolved. The length of the CDR3 is 12 residues. Germline V gives CDR1 SEHNR, CDR2 FQNEAQ (reference sequence). CDR3 DNA sequence: TGTTCCAGCAGCTCAGTAATAAACACCATATATTTT. It encodes CSSSSVINTIYF.

The CDR3 protein is CASSAHLATNEKLFF. CDR3 bases: TGTGCCAGCAGTGCTCACTTAGCAACTAATGAAAAACTGTTTTTT. The rearrangement joins TRBV6-1 to TRBJ1-4; D is undetermined. This CDR3 spans 15 amino acids. The V end lost 4 bases, the J end lost 0 bases, and 9 bases lay between the germline ends. CDR1 and CDR2 from the germline V gene are MNHNS and SASEGT.

The V call is TRBV30, the J call TRBJ2-7; 9 bases align to TRBD2. The ends lost 0 bases at V and 5 bases at J; junction bases unmatched: 8. The length of the CDR3 is 15 residues. Germline values: CDR1 GTSNPN, CDR2 SVGIG (reference sequence). The CDR3: CAWSVPSGRPHEQYF. As DNA, the CDR3 is TGTGCCTGGAGTGTACCCAGCGGGAGGCCCCACGAGCAGTACTTC.

V and J are TRBV28 and TRBJ2-1; no definite D call. Trimming removed 3 bases at V and 4 bases at J, with 7 bases between. The CDR3 is 13 residues long. Germline assignment: CDR1 MDHEN and CDR2 SYDVKM. CDR3 sequence reads: CASSLARYNEQFF. The CDR3, as DNA: TGTGCCAGCAGTTTGGCCAGATACAATGAGCAGTTCTTC.

V gene TRBV6-4 combines with J gene TRBJ2-3; D is possibly TRBD2 (5 bases). V was cut by 4 bases and J by 1 base, with 12 bases left in between. The CDR3 has 15 residues. Germline loops: CDR1 MRHNA, CDR2 SNTAGT. The CDR3 DNA sequence: TGTGCCAGCAGTGCGTTATCCGGGGGCACAGATACGCAGTATTTT. This sequence encodes CASSALSGGTDTQYF.

The chain combines TRBV25-1 with TRBJ2-2; D perhaps matches TRBD1 (5 bases). CDR1 is MGHDK and CDR2 is SYGVNS in the germline V gene. V dropped 5 bases and J dropped 0 bases, with 7 bases sitting between them. The CDR3 has 14 amino acids. The CDR3 here is CASSTGPNTGELFF. CDR3 sequence (DNA): TGTGCCAGCAGTACAGGTCCGAACACCGGGGAGCTGTTTTTT.

The rearrangement links TRBV5-1 to TRBJ2-7, with 9 bases matching TRBD1. Germline CDR1 reads SGHRS; CDR2 reads YFSETQ. V shed 4 bases, J shed 5 bases, and the junction held 7 bases outside the gene matches. The CDR3 runs to 14 residues. The CDR3 sequence is CASSVSGTGNEQYF. CDR3 DNA: TGCGCCAGCAGCGTCTCAGGGACAGGGAACGAGCAGTACTTC.

This chain connects TRBV5-1 to TRBJ1-2; perhaps TRBD1 as D (5 bases). This CDR3 region has 12 residues. V was cut by 4 bases and J by 6 bases, with 10 bases left in between. Germline V gene data show CDR1 as SGHRS and CDR2 as YFSETQ. This CDR3 is CASSPMGHGYTF. CDR3 DNA sequence: TGCGCCAGCAGCCCTATGGGGCATGGCTACACCTTC.

On this clone: The junction differs from germline at one of its ends, possibly a read error. The chain uses TRBV29-1 and TRBJ2-7, with 7 nucleotides matching TRBD1. CDR1 is SQVTM, CDR2 ANQGSEA, per germline. This CDR3 region has 12 residues. CDR3: CSVEEGPGTADF. The CDR3, as DNA: TGCAGCGTTGAAGAGGGCCCCGGGACAGCTGACTTC.

The rearrangement joins TRBV9 to TRBJ2-5; TRBD1 is a possible D gene (5 bases). The CDR3 is made up of 14 amino acids. Germline V gene data show CDR1 as SGDLS and CDR2 as YYNGEE. Deletions cut 0 bases from V and 2 bases from J, with 8 bases between. The CDR3 nucleotides are TGTGCCAGCAGCGTAGGGACACTTCAAGAGACCCAGTACTTC. This encodes CASSVGTLQETQYF.

The gene calls are TRBV10-2 and TRBJ1-1, with TRBD1 identical over 7 bases. The trim removed 6 bases at V and 2 bases at J, leaving 6 bases unmatched. CDR3 length: 14 amino acids. The germline gives CDR1 WSHSY, CDR2 SAAADI. The CDR3 loop is CASSQTGANTEAFF. CDR3 coding DNA: TGCGCCAGCAGCCAAACAGGGGCAAACACTGAAGCTTTCTTT.

This chain joins TRBV5-1 and TRBJ1-2; TRBD1 matches at 7 bases. CDR3 length equals 13 residues. Germline CDR1 reads SGHRS; CDR2 reads YFSETQ. Germline trimming cut 4 bases from V and 8 bases from J; bases unmatched to any gene: 8. The CDR3 loop reads CASSPGQSSGYTF. The CDR3 nucleotides read TGCGCCAGCAGCCCGGGACAGAGCTCCGGCTACACCTTC.

This rearrangement joins TRBV6-1 to TRBJ2-4; D gene uncertain. The CDR3 sequence is 16 residues long. V gave up 3 bases and J gave up 0 bases, with 12 bases separating them. Looked up from germline, CDR1 is MNHNS and CDR2 is SASEGT. CDR3 loop: CASSETSFLAKNIQYF. The CDR3 bases are TGTGCCAGCAGTGAGACATCATTCCTAGCCAAAAACATTCAGTACTTC.

The rearrangement links TRBV28 to TRBJ1-2; D call uncertain. Germline V gene data show CDR1 as MDHEN and CDR2 as SYDVKM. This CDR3 has 13 residues. V dropped 6 bases and J dropped 1 base, with 9 bases sitting between them. This CDR3 reads CASRIPGNYGYTF. The CDR3 DNA reads as TGTGCCAGCAGGATACCGGGTAACTATGGCTACACCTTC.

The chain recombines TRBV28 with TRBJ2-3, with 7 bases identical to TRBD2. V gave up 2 bases and J gave up 6 bases; unmatched junction bases: 2. The CDR3 contains 13 residues. Germline CDR1 is MDHEN and CDR2 is SYDVKM. CDR3 region: CASSLGGDDTQYF. CDR3 bases: TGTGCCAGCAGTTTAGGGGGGGATGATACGCAGTATTTT.

The chain joins TRBV6-1 to TRBJ1-5; D may be TRBD1 (5 bases). Trimming cost V 2 bases and J 0 bases, with 11 bases left between them. CDR1 is MNHNS and CDR2 is SASEGT in the germline V gene. The CDR3 length is 16 residues. Here the CDR3 reads CASSELRGTSNQPQHF. The CDR3 nucleotides read TGTGCCAGCAGTGAATTAAGGGGTACTAGCAATCAGCCCCAGCATTTT.

The V call is TRBV2, the J call TRBJ1-1; TRBD1 is a possible D gene (6 bases). Trimming cost V 8 bases and J 5 bases, with 15 bases left between them. In germline, CDR1 is SNHLY, CDR2 FYNNEI. This CDR3 has 13 residues. CDR3 DNA: TGTGCCAGCCGATGGGGGCCGGGGACTGAAGCTTTCTTT. The encoded protein is CASRWGPGTEAFF.

This clone was seen a handful of times. CDR3 protein: CASSRPGLEDNEQFF. In nucleotides, the CDR3 is TGTGCCAGCAGTCGCCCGGGACTCGAAGACAATGAGCAGTTCTTC. The rearrangement joins TRBV5-4 to TRBJ2-1, with D perhaps TRBD2 (6 bases). The CDR3 is 15 residues long. The V gene's germline CDR1 is SGHNT and CDR2 YYREEE (reference sequence). V was clipped by 5 bases and J by 5 bases, with 17 bases between them.

This clone was counted a few times. The chain has TRBV29-1 and TRBJ1-2; 11 bases are a match to TRBD1. Germline CDR1 reads SQVTM; CDR2 reads ANQGSEA. V lost 6 bases, J lost 3 bases, and 3 bases stayed unmatched. CDR3 size: 13 residues. DNA of the CDR3: TGCAGCGTCGGACAGGGGGCTGACTATGGCTACACCTTC. It codes for CSVGQGADYGYTF.

The rearrangement joins TRBV28 to TRBJ1-3; maybe TRBD1 (5 bases). The CDR3 extends over 16 amino acids. In germline, CDR1 is MDHEN, CDR2 SYDVKM. Trimming stripped 7 bases from V and 0 bases from J, with 16 bases between. CDR3 in DNA: TGTGCCAGCACCACTTTCCAGGGTGCCTCTGGAAACACCATATATTTT. Translation: CASTTFQGASGNTIYF.

This chain uses TRBV5-1 with TRBJ2-5; 9 nucleotides agree with TRBD1. The J segment lost 5 bases and the V segment lost 6 bases, leaving 5 bases of the junction unmatched. Germline-derived CDR1 and CDR2 are SGHRS and YFSETQ. The CDR3 consists of 13 residues. CDR3 loop: CASNVDRGETQYF. DNA for the CDR3: TGCGCCAGCAACGTTGACAGGGGGGAGACCCAGTACTTC.

The chain links TRBV4-1 to TRBJ1-1; D remains unclear. The CDR3 runs 14 residues. In germline, CDR1 is MGHRA, CDR2 YSYEKL. V was trimmed by 5 bases and J by 1 base, leaving 11 bases between them. CDR3 DNA: TGCGCCAGCAGCTACCCCGTAGCGAACACTGAAGCTTTCTTT. Its translation is CASSYPVANTEAFF.

The V gene is TRBV7-3, the J gene TRBJ2-5; weak D call: TRBD2 (5 bases). This CDR3 spans 17 amino acids. V was clipped by 5 bases and J by 0 bases, with 19 bases between them. From germline, CDR1 is SGHTA and CDR2 FQGTGA. The DNA for the CDR3 is TGTGCCAGCAGCCTCCCCAAGGACGGGAAAGACCAAGAGACCCAGTACTTC. Translating gives CASSLPKDGKDQETQYF. The variable domain in full, with the rest retrieved from reference TRBV7-3 and TRBJ2-5, is GAGVSQTPSNKVTEKGKYVELRCDPISGHTALYWYRQSLGQGPEFLIYFQGTGAADDSGLPNDRFFAVRPEGSVSTLKIQRTERGDSAVYLCASSLPKDGKDQETQYFGPGTRLLVL.

The rearrangement joins TRBV6-1 to TRBJ2-7, with D perhaps TRBD2 (5 bases). This CDR3 comprises 13 residues. Trimming took 2 bases from V and 2 from J, leaving 7 bases between them. CDR1 MNHNS and CDR2 SASEGT come from the germline V gene. CDR3 region: CASSELAAYEQYF. CDR3 coding DNA: TGTGCCAGCAGTGAACTAGCAGCCTACGAGCAGTACTTC.